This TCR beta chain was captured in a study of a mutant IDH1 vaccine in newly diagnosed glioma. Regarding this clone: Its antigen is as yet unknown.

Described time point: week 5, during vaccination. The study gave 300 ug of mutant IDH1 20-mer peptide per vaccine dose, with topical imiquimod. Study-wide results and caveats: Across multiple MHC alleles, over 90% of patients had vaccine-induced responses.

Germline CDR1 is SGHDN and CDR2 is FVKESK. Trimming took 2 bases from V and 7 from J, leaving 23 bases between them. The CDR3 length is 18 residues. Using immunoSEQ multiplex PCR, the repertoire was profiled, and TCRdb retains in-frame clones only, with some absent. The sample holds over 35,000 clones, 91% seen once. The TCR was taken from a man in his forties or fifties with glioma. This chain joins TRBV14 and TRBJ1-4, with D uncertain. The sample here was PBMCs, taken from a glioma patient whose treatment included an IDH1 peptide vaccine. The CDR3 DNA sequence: TGTGCCAGCAGCCAACTCTCTAGATTGGGATCGCTGGGTGAAAAACTGTTTTTT. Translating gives CASSQLSRLGSLGEKLFF.